The 28 T cell receptor beta chains listed next were all sequenced from one sample in a study of blood T cells in healthy people across ages. Alongside a J-beta primer mix, a sample-barcoded 5' primer served in a second PCR lasting about 7 to 11 cycles. TCRdb itself ran the 5' RACE reads through MiXCR, one entry per CDR3 protein. The table includes fewer than 900,000 distinct CDR3 sequences, about 37% detected once. The specimen sequenced was blood. These receptors were collected from a man between 18 and 29 years old in good health.

The chain combines TRBV5-4 with TRBJ1-4; a possible D gene is TRBD1 (6 bases). This CDR3 is built from 14 residues. Germline assignment: CDR1 SGHNT and CDR2 YYREEE (reference sequence). Trimming removed 0 bases from V and 7 bases from J, with 10 bases in between. CDR3 protein: CASSLGGAGEKLFF. CDR3 bases: TGTGCCAGCAGCTTGGGGGGGGCTGGTGAAAAACTGTTTTTT.

The V and J genes are TRBV9 and TRBJ1-1; a possible D gene is TRBD1 (6 bases). The germline gives CDR1 SGDLS, CDR2 YYNGEE. CDR3 length equals 14 residues. V lost 3 bases and J 4 bases, leaving 13 bases between the germline ends. CDR3 protein: CASSAGHPGTEAFF. The DNA of the CDR3 is TGTGCCAGCAGCGCGGGACACCCGGGCACTGAAGCTTTCTTT.

The chain joins TRBV7-2 to TRBJ2-3; D is possibly TRBD1 or TRBD2 (5 bases each). The CDR3 runs 16 residues. V lost 1 base and J lost 0, with 11 bases in between. Germline V gives CDR1 SGHTA, CDR2 FQGNSA. The CDR3 DNA sequence: TGTACCAGCAGCTTAGTGTCCTGGGGGAGCACAGATACGCAGTATTTT. It specifies CTSSLVSWGSTDTQYF.

The gene calls are TRBV27 and TRBJ2-1; D is undetermined. With the DNA end fitting TRBJ2-7 better, the J assignment may be wrong. CDR1 and CDR2 (germline): MNHEY, SMNVEV (reference sequence). The CDR3 spans 15 residues. The CDR3 loop reads CASSGKESSYNEQYF. The CDR3 nucleotides read TGTGCCAGCAGCGGCAAGGAGAGCTCCTACAATGAGCAGTACTTC.

The rearrangement uses TRBV20-1 and TRBJ1-1; 8 bases agree with TRBD1. There are 16 residues in the CDR3. The V gene end was trimmed by 1 base and the J gene end by 0 bases; junction bases not matched to a gene: 7. Per the germline V gene, CDR1 is DFQATT and CDR2 is SNEGSKA (reference sequence). CDR3 region: CSARGTGWNMNTEAFF. The DNA of the CDR3 is TGCAGTGCTAGAGGGACAGGGTGGAACATGAACACTGAAGCTTTCTTT.

The chain recombines TRBV2 with TRBJ1-6; D is perhaps TRBD1 (5 bases). The CDR3 consists of 13 residues. The ends were cut back, 4 bases at V and 8 bases at J, with 9 bases in the middle. Germline-derived CDR1 and CDR2 are SNHLY and FYNNEI. The CDR3 region has the DNA TGTGCCAGCAGTGGCCCAGGGTATTCACCCCTCCACTTT. As protein: CASSGPGYSPLHF.

The chain couples TRBV3-1 to TRBJ2-2; either TRBD1 or TRBD2 may fit D (6 bases each). The germline V gene encodes CDR1 LGHDT and CDR2 YNNKEL (reference sequence). The CDR3 sequence is 15 residues long. V was pared by 2 bases and J by 4 bases, with 11 bases between. The CDR3 DNA follows: TGTGCCAGCAGCCAATTCAGGGGAGGCACCGGGGAGCTGTTTTTT. Residues: CASSQFRGGTGELFF.

Only a few counts were recorded for this clonotype. The V call is TRBV7-3, the J call TRBJ1-6, with a tentative D call TRBD1 (6 bases). The CDR3 is made up of 15 amino acids. The germline gives CDR1 SGHTA, CDR2 FQGTGA. The V and J ends lost 4 bases and 10 bases respectively, with 17 bases between them. CDR3 protein: CASSSRGGLGSPLHF. In nucleotides, the CDR3 is TGTGCCAGCAGCTCCCGAGGGGGGCTGGGGTCACCCCTCCACTTT.

The chain joins TRBV20-1 to TRBJ1-1; maybe TRBD1 (6 bases). There are 14 residues in the CDR3. Trimming removed 4 bases from V and 0 bases from J, with 12 bases in between. Per germline, CDR1 DFQATT and CDR2 SNEGSKA (reference sequence). In nucleotides, the CDR3 is TGCAGTGCTACCTCAGGGGCCATGAACACTGAAGCTTTCTTT. It yields the protein CSATSGAMNTEAFF.

This clonotype was seen a few times. V usage is TRBV7-9 and J usage is TRBJ1-1; the D gene is possibly TRBD1 (5 bases). The CDR3 has 17 residues. With 1 base removed from V and 0 bases from J, the gap between germline ends came to 15 bases. CDR1 and CDR2 from the germline V gene are SEHNR and FQNEAQ (reference sequence). CDR3 sequence (DNA): TGTGCCAGCAGCTTAGGTGCAGGGTCTTATATGAACACTGAAGCTTTCTTT. It specifies CASSLGAGSYMNTEAFF.

V and J are TRBV12-3 or TRBV12-4 and TRBJ1-6; 7 bases line up with TRBD1. This CDR3 region has 15 residues. With 4 bases clipped from V and 9 bases from J, the junction kept 9 bases outside the gene matches. CDR3 in amino acids: CASSSGTAEFSPLHF. CDR3 nucleotide sequence: TGTGCCAGCAGTTCCGGGACAGCCGAGTTTTCACCCCTCCACTTT.

As for this clonotype: This sequence may be a read error, since a much larger clone differs from it by one base. The chain recombines TRBV5-1 with TRBJ2-7; the D is unclear. CDR1 and CDR2 from the germline V gene are SGHRS and YFSETQ. CDR3 length: 13 residues. V was trimmed by 0 bases and J by 7 bases, leaving 11 bases between them. The chain's CDR3 is CASSLGLADEQYF. CDR3 coding DNA: TGCGCCAGCAGCTTGGGGCTTGCCGATGAGCAGTACTTC.

A remark on this clonotype: At one boundary the junction diverges from the germline segment, which might be a read error. The genes are TRBV28 and TRBJ2-3; 9 bases line up with TRBD2. CDR3 size: 15 residues. CDR1 is MDHEN and CDR2 is SYDVKM in the germline V gene. CDR3 in amino acids: CASAPVAGVGDAQYF. DNA for the CDR3: TGTGCCAGCGCACCCGTAGCGGGGGTAGGAGATGCGCAGTATTTT. Filled out from reference TRBV28 and TRBJ2-3, the complete variable domain reads DVKVTQSSRYLVKRTGEKVFLECVQDMDHENMFWYRQDPGLGLRLIYFSYDVKMKEKGDIPEGYSVSREKKERFSLILESASTNQTSMYLCASAPVAGVGDAQYFGPGTRLTVL.

To note about this clonotype: One junction end does not reproduce the germline sequence, and a read error may be involved. The chain joins TRBV5-6 to TRBJ1-2; TRBD1 might be the D (5 bases). The CDR3 extends over 15 amino acids. Germline CDR1 and CDR2: SGHDT and YYEEEE. Written as DNA, the CDR3 is TGTGCCGGCAGCTCGACAGACGCCTCGAGGTTTGGCTACACCTTC. Its protein product is CAGSSTDASRFGYTF.

The chain employs TRBV4-3 and TRBJ2-5; D unresolved. V was pared by 0 bases and J by 11 bases, with 22 bases between. The CDR3 spans 16 residues. Germline lookup yields CDR1 LGHNA and CDR2 YSLEER. CDR3 sequence (DNA): TGCGCCAGCAGCCAAGAAGGCGGTGCTGGAAGCGATGAGCAGTACTTC. It is translated as CASSQEGGAGSDEQYF.

The chain employs TRBV20-1 and TRBJ2-7; D gene uncertain. The CDR3 has 13 amino acids. Per the germline V gene, CDR1 is DFQATT and CDR2 is SNEGSKA (reference sequence). V lost 2 bases and J lost 0, with 8 bases in between. The chain's CDR3 is CSARQLSSYEQYF. CDR3 bases: TGCAGTGCTAGACAGCTAAGCTCCTACGAGCAGTACTTC.

The genes are TRBV6-1 and TRBJ2-3; a weak D match, TRBD2 (6 bases). Trimming removed 2 bases from V and 1 base from J, with 13 bases in between. The CDR3 has 16 amino acids. Germline V gene data show CDR1 as MNHNS and CDR2 as SASEGT. The CDR3 here is CASSETGERGTDTQYF. The CDR3 coding sequence is TGTGCCAGCAGTGAAACCGGGGAGCGGGGCACAGATACGCAGTATTTT.

This clonotype showed up just a few times. The chain links TRBV20-1 to TRBJ2-1, with D maybe TRBD2 (5 bases). Germline assignment: CDR1 DFQATT and CDR2 SNEGSKA (reference sequence). V was clipped by 6 bases and J by 1 base, with 10 bases between them. This CDR3 is built from 13 residues. The CDR3 DNA reads TGCAGTGCCGGAGGATGGTCCTACAATGAGCAGTTCTTC. Translated, it gives CSAGGWSYNEQFF.

This rearrangement joins TRBV7-9 to TRBJ1-5, with 7 nucleotides matching TRBD1. The CDR3 is made up of 17 amino acids. The germline V gene has CDR1 SEHNR and CDR2 FQNEAQ (reference sequence). Losses at the gene ends were 5 bases for V and 7 bases for J; bases not matched to a gene: 17. The CDR3 here is CASSPHGDTGAGQPQHF. In DNA form, the CDR3 reads TGTGCCAGCAGCCCACACGGAGACACAGGGGCAGGACAGCCCCAGCATTTT.

The chain has TRBV12-3 or TRBV12-4 and TRBJ1-1, with TRBD1 matching 8 bases. The CDR3 runs to 19 residues. Germline trimming cut 4 bases from V and 0 bases from J; bases unmatched to any gene: 16. The chain's CDR3 is CASSSPTGTGESMNTEAFF. The CDR3 DNA follows: TGTGCCAGCAGTTCCCCTACCGGGACAGGTGAGAGCATGAACACTGAAGCTTTCTTT.

The CDR3 sequence is CASSSVVQETQYF. Written as DNA, the CDR3 is TGTGCCAGCAGTTCCGTGGTCCAAGAGACCCAGTACTTC. The chain combines TRBV12-3 or TRBV12-4 with TRBJ2-5; D unclear. The CDR3 runs 13 residues. The V end lost 4 bases, the J end lost 1 base, and 7 bases lay between the germline ends.

The chain recombines TRBV7-2 with TRBJ1-2, with 9 bases aligning to TRBD1. The CDR3 contains 17 residues. The ends lost 4 bases at V and 6 bases at J; junction bases unmatched: 15. Germline CDR1 SGHTA, CDR2 FQGNSA. The CDR3 DNA follows: TGTGCCAGCAGCTCTGACCTGACAGGGGGTACGAGGCATGGCTACACCTTC. This encodes CASSSDLTGGTRHGYTF.

Notes on this clonotype: Its ends do not fully match the called genes, so a read error is possible. V usage is TRBV7-9 and J usage is TRBJ2-7; D possibly uses TRBD1 or TRBD2 (5 bases each). CDR1 SEHNR and CDR2 FQNEAQ come from the germline V gene (reference sequence). The CDR3 runs to 13 residues. CDR3 nucleotide sequence: TGTGCCTGCAGCTTGGGGACGTCCTACGAGCAGTACTTC. Amino acid sequence: CACSLGTSYEQYF.

This clonotype was counted a few times. The chain joins TRBV7-9 to TRBJ2-1; 7 positions agree with TRBD1. The CDR3 has 15 amino acids. CDR1 SEHNR and CDR2 FQNEAQ come from the germline V gene (reference sequence). V was pared by 5 bases and J by 0 bases, with 4 bases of the junction left unmatched. The CDR3 region has the DNA TGTGCCAGCAGCCATGACAGGGCCTCCTACAATGAGCAGTTCTTC. Translated: CASSHDRASYNEQFF.

With respect to this clonotype: One base away lies a much larger clone, so this may be a sequencing read error. This chain uses TRBV5-1 with TRBJ1-2; D is unresolved. The V end lost 0 bases, the J end lost 7 bases, and 13 bases lay between the germline ends. The CDR3 extends over 14 amino acids. Germline CDR1 reads SGHRS; CDR2 reads YFSETQ. Here the CDR3 DNA reads TGCGCCAGCAGCTTGGCCGGAGGGTTAGTTGGCTACACCTTC. Protein sequence: CASSLAGGLVGYTF.

This chain connects TRBV9 to TRBJ1-1; 7 bases are a match to TRBD1. The CDR3 is 13 residues long. Germline CDR1 and CDR2: SGDLS and YYNGEE. The V gene end was trimmed by 4 bases and the J gene end by 13 bases; junction bases not matched to a gene: 13. Written as DNA, the CDR3 is TGTGCCAGCAGCCGGGGGTCCGGGACAGAGGTTTTCTTT. Protein sequence: CASSRGSGTEVFF. Complete variable domain (other parts from reference TRBV9 and TRBJ1-1): DSGVTQTPKHLITATGQRVTLRCSPRSGDLSVYWYQQSLDQGLQFLIQYYNGEERAKGNILERFSAQQFPDLHSELNLSSLELGDSALYFCASSRGSGTEVFFGQGTRLTVV.

Comments on this clonotype: This may be a read error, as it is one base from a much larger clone. The chain uses TRBV6-5 and TRBJ2-3, with D maybe TRBD2 (5 bases). Germline V CDR1 and CDR2: MNHEY, SVGAGI. Trimming stripped 2 bases from V and 4 bases from J, with 13 bases between. The CDR3 has 15 residues. In nucleotides, the CDR3 is TGTGCCAGCAGTTACGGAGGCCCGTGGGCAGATACGCAGTATTTT. It yields the protein CASSYGGPWADTQYF.

This clonotype was seen more than once but under ten times. V and J are TRBV12-3 or TRBV12-4 and TRBJ2-7; TRBD2 matches at 9 bases. V lost 7 bases, J lost 7 bases, and 14 bases stayed unmatched. The CDR3 runs 15 residues. CDR3 sequence: CASITGTSPNNEQYF. Here the CDR3 DNA reads TGTGCCAGCATTACCGGGACTAGCCCTAACAATGAGCAGTACTTC.